The entry that follows covers one TCR beta chain sequence. This CDR3 is 15 amino acids long. From germline, CDR1 is SGHTA and CDR2 FQGTGA. The V end was cut by 5 bases, the J end by 6 bases, with 18 bases between. Assay used: immunoSEQ multiplex PCR; TCRdb lists only in-frame clones, some missing. Among some 200,000 clones listed, over 70% were seen once. The data were taken from a study of blood T cell repertoires in COVID-19. The sequence was obtained from a woman in her sixties or seventies with acute or convalescent COVID-19. The rearrangement uses TRBV7-3 and TRBJ2-3; D possibly corresponds to TRBD1 (6 bases). The material sequenced was peripheral blood. The CDR3 DNA follows: TGTGCCAGCAGCATGACAGGAGGTGTAGGGGATACGCAGTATTTT. This encodes CASSMTGGVGDTQYF. Combining the CDR3 with reference TRBV7-3 and TRBJ2-3 gives the whole variable domain GAGVSQTPSNKVTEKGKYVELRCDPISGHTALYWYRQSLGQGPEFLIYFQGTGAADDSGLPNDRFFAVRPEGSVSTLKIQRTERGDSAVYLCASSMTGGVGDTQYFGPGTRLTVL.